The rows below give T cell receptor beta chains drawn from one sample of a study of neurological immune-mediated disorders. TCRdb ran MiXCR on the 5' RACE reads and lists one entry per CDR3 protein. The data contain 40,000 or so distinct CDR3 sequences, over 2% of them seen just once; the ten biggest clones take up approximately 12%. Sequencing was performed on PBMCs. These TCRs come from a man under 40 with multiple sclerosis. Each CDR3 is given with its conserved first and last residue. D genes are given only for firm matches. The size entry is marked missing in some rows and otherwise reads once, few, many or a size class.

abundance | j_gene | v_gene | d_gene | CDR3aa | CDR3nt
many | TRBJ2-3 | TRBV5-1 | - | CASTQYGPTFTDTQYF | TGCGCCAGCACACAGTATGGACCAACGTTCACAGATACGCAGTATTTT
many | TRBJ2-3 | TRBV20-1 | TRBD2 | CSAVAGAHTQYF | TGCAGTGCCGTAGCGGGAGCACATACGCAGTATTTT
few | TRBJ2-1 | TRBV24-1 | TRBD2 | CATSIAGVIDEQFF | TGTGCCACCAGTATAGCGGGAGTAATCGATGAGCAGTTCTTC
- | TRBJ2-3 | TRBV20-1 | - | CSANQGTDTQYF | TGCAGTGCTAATCAGGGAACAGATACGCAGTATTTT
many | TRBJ2-1 | TRBV6-5 | TRBD1 | CASRGRQGSSYNEQFF | TGTGCCAGCAGGGGAAGACAGGGAAGCTCCTACAATGAGCAGTTCTTC
many | TRBJ2-1 | TRBV20-1 | TRBD1 | CSARPEGQGREQFF | TGCAGTGCTAGACCGGAGGGACAGGGGAGAGAGCAGTTCTTC
many | TRBJ2-1 | TRBV6-2/TRBV6-3 | - | CASSYLGGQYNEQFF | TGTGCCAGCAGTTACTTGGGCGGGCAATACAATGAGCAGTTCTTC
many | TRBJ2-1 | TRBV7-2 | - | CASSWDKLAVEQFF | TGTGCCAGCAGCTGGGACAAATTGGCGGTGGAGCAGTTCTTC
many | TRBJ2-7 | TRBV28 | - | CASSLGSDEQYF | TGTGCCAGCAGTTTAGGGTCTGACGAGCAGTACTTC
many | TRBJ1-1 | TRBV20-1 | - | CSASGGGTEAFF | TGCAGTGCTAGCGGAGGGGGCACTGAAGCTTTCTTT
many | TRBJ2-5 | TRBV3-1 | TRBD2 | CASSEEGTKKETQYF | TGTGCCAGCAGCGAAGAGGGGACTAAAAAAGAGACCCAGTACTTC
many | TRBJ2-3 | TRBV5-6 | - | CASSLREVGDTQYF | TGTGCCAGCAGTCTGAGGGAAGTAGGGGATACGCAGTATTTT
many | TRBJ1-3 | TRBV6-5 | - | CASSYLGQTGNTIYF | TGTGCCAGCAGTTATCTCGGACAGACTGGAAACACCATATATTTT
- | TRBJ1-1 | TRBV20-1 | - | CSAGGGPREAFF | TGCAGTGCTGGGGGGGGGCCCCGAGAAGCTTTCTTT
many | TRBJ2-1 | TRBV5-1 | TRBD2 | CASSLTSGSPGEQFF | TGCGCCAGCAGCTTGACTAGCGGGAGTCCAGGTGAGCAGTTCTTC
many | TRBJ1-1 | TRBV5-1 | - | CASRTENTEAFF | TGCGCCAGCAGAACAGAGAACACTGAAGCTTTCTTT
many | TRBJ2-1 | TRBV29-1 | - | CSGDGEQFF | TGCAGCGGAGATGGTGAGCAGTTCTTC
- | TRBJ2-1 | TRBV20-1 | - | CSARPISSSWGEQFF | TGCAGTGCTCGCCCTATTTCGAGCTCATGGGGTGAGCAGTTCTTC
many | TRBJ2-1 | TRBV7-9 | TRBD2 | CASSPGTSDYNEQFF | TGTGCCAGCAGCCCCGGGACTAGCGACTACAATGAGCAGTTCTTC
many | TRBJ2-7 | TRBV11-1 | - | CASSLPSGEGMDEQYF | TGTGCCAGCAGCCTTCCCTCGGGAGAAGGAATGGACGAGCAGTACTTC
many | TRBJ2-3 | TRBV3-1 | TRBD2 | CASSQGAGGRTDTQYF | TGTGCCAGCAGCCAAGGAGCGGGGGGCCGCACAGATACGCAGTATTTT
medium-sized | TRBJ2-2 | TRBV5-1 | - | CASSLRQLYTGELFF | TGCGCCAGCAGCTTGCGGCAGCTCTACACCGGGGAGCTGTTTTTT
many | TRBJ1-1 | TRBV20-1 | TRBD1 | CSARAVDRGNTEAFF | TGCAGTGCTAGAGCAGTGGACAGGGGGAACACTGAAGCTTTCTTT
many | TRBJ1-6 | TRBV20-1 | - | CSARDHQPRDGSYNSPLHF | TGCAGTGCTAGAGATCACCAACCCCGGGATGGCTCCTATAATTCACCCCTCCACTTT
many | TRBJ2-3 | TRBV5-1 | - | CASSPGGRGWSDTQYF | TGCGCCAGCAGCCCGGGAGGCAGGGGATGGTCAGATACGCAGTATTTT
many | TRBJ2-5 | TRBV6-2/TRBV6-3 | TRBD2 | CASRGLEETQYF | TGTGCCAGCAGGGGACTAGAAGAGACCCAGTACTTC
many | TRBJ2-7 | TRBV5-6 | - | CASSLVPGVSYEQYF | TGTGCCAGCAGCTTGGTTCCGGGGGTTAGCTACGAGCAGTACTTC
medium-sized | TRBJ1-1 | TRBV5-1 | TRBD1 | CASSLDRTGNTEAFF | TGCGCCAGCAGCTTGGATCGGACAGGGAACACTGAAGCTTTCTTT
many | TRBJ2-5 | TRBV5-1 | - | CASSRAEIETQYF | TGCGCCAGCAGCCGAGCGGAGATAGAGACCCAGTACTTC
many | TRBJ2-5 | TRBV20-1 | TRBD1 | CSAQTGGLETQYF | TGCAGTGCTCAGACAGGGGGCCTAGAGACCCAGTACTTC
many | TRBJ1-6 | TRBV4-3 | - | CASSQDLSVSYNSPLHF | TGCGCCAGCAGCCAAGACCTGTCAGTATCCTATAATTCACCCCTCCACTTT
many | TRBJ2-7 | TRBV6-2/TRBV6-3 | TRBD2 | CASRPSGYEQYF | TGTGCCAGCAGACCTAGCGGCTACGAGCAGTACTTC
many | TRBJ2-7 | TRBV20-1 | - | CSASVRLQSYEQYF | TGCAGTGCTAGTGTCAGGCTACAGTCCTACGAGCAGTACTTC
many | TRBJ2-7 | TRBV6-5 | - | CASSYGARGVHEQYF | TGTGCCAGCAGTTACGGAGCGAGGGGAGTCCACGAGCAGTACTTC
many | TRBJ1-4 | TRBV5-1 | TRBD1 | CASSGRQGAREKLFF | TGCGCCAGCAGCGGAAGACAGGGGGCGAGGGAAAAACTGTTTTTT
many | TRBJ2-1 | TRBV20-1 | - | CSASREYNEQFF | TGCAGTGCTAGTCGCGAGTACAATGAGCAGTTCTTC
many | TRBJ2-2 | TRBV20-1 | TRBD1 | CSASSRGLSGELFF | TGCAGTGCTAGTAGCAGGGGGTTGTCGGGGGAGCTGTTTTTT
many | TRBJ1-4 | TRBV12-3/TRBV12-4 | - | CASSSSGATNEKLFF | TGTGCCAGCAGTTCCTCGGGGGCTACTAATGAAAAACTGTTTTTT